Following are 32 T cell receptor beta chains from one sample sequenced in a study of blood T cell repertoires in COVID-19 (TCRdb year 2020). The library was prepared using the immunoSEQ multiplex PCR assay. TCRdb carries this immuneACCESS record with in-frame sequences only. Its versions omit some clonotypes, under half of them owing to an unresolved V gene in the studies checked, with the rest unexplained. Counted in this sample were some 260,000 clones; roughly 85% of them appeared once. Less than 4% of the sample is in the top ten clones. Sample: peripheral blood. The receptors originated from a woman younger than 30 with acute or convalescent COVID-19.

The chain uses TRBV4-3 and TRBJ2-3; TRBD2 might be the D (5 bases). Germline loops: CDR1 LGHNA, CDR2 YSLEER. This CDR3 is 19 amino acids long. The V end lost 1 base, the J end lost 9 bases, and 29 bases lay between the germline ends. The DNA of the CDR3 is TGCGCCAGCAGCCAAGTTGGCCGACCGACTGGTTTGGGGAGTATCACGCAGTATTTT. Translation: CASSQVGRPTGLGSITQYF.

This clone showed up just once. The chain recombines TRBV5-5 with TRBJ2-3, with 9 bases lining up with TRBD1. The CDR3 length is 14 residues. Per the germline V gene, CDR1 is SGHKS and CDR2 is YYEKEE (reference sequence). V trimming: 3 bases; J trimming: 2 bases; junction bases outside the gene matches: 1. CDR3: CASSWTGDTDTQYF. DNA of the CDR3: TGTGCCAGCAGCTGGACAGGGGACACAGATACGCAGTATTTT. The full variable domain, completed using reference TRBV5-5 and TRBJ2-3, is DAGVTQSPTHLIKTRGQQVTLRCSPISGHKSVSWYQQVLGQGPQFIFQYYEKEERGRGNFPDRFSARQFPNYSSELNVNALLLGDSALYLCASSWTGDTDTQYFGPGTRLTVL.

CDR3 sequence: CASSYSSVGLADSYEQYF. Here the CDR3 DNA reads TGTGCCAGCAGTTACTCGTCTGTGGGACTAGCGGATTCCTACGAGCAGTACTTC. V and J are TRBV6-2 or TRBV6-3 and TRBJ2-7; 11 nucleotides align to TRBD2. Germline V lookup: CDR1 MNHEY, CDR2 SVGEGT. Trimming removed 0 bases from V and 1 base from J; junction bases left unmatched: 8. The CDR3 extends over 18 amino acids.

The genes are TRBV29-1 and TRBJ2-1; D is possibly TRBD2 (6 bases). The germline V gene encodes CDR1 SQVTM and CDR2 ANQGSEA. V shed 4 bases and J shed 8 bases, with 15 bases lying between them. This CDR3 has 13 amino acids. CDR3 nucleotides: TGCAGCGTTGGTCCGGGAGAAGTGTATGAGCAGTTCTTC. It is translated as CSVGPGEVYEQFF.

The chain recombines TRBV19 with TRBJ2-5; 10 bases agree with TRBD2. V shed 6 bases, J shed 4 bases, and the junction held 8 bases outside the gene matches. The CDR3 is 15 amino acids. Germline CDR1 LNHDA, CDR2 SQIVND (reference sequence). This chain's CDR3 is CASRGTSGTRETQYF. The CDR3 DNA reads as TGTGCCAGTAGGGGTACTAGCGGGACGAGAGAGACCCAGTACTTC.

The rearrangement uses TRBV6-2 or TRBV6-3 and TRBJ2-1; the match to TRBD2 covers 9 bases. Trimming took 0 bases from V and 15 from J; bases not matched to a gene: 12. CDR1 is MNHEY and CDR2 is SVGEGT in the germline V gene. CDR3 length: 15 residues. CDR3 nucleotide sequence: TGTGCCAGCAGTTACTCGTTAGCGGGAGCTGATTCTCCGTTCTTC. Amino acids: CASSYSLAGADSPFF.

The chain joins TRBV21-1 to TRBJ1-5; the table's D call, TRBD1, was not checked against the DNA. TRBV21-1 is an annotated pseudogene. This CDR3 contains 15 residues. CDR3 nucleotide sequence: TGTGCCAGCAGCAAAGGGCGACACGGCAATCAGCCCCAGCATTTT. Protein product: CASSKGRHGNQPQHF.

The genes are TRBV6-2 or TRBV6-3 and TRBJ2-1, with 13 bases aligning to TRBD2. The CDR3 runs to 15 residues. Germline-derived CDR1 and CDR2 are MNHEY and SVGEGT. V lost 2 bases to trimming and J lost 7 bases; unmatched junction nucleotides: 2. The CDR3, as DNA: TGTGCCAGCAGTTACGGGACTAGCGGGGTTAATGAGCAGTTCTTC. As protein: CASSYGTSGVNEQFF.

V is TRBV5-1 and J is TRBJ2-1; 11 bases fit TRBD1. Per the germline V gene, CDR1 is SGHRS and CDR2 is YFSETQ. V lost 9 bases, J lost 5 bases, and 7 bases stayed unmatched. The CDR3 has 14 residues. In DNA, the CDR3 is TGCGCCACCTCCATGGGACAGGGGGACAATGAGCAGTTCTTC. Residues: CATSMGQGDNEQFF.

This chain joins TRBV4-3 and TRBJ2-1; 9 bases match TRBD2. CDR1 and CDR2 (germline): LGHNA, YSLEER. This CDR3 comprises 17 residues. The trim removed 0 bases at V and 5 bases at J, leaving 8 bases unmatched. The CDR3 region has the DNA TGCGCCAGCAGCCAAGAATTCGGGCCTAGCGGGGACAATGAGCAGTTCTTC. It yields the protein CASSQEFGPSGDNEQFF.

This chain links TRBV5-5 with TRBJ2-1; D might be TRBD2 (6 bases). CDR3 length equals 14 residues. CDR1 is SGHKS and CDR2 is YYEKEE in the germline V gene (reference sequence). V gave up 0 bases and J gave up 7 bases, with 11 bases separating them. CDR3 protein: CASSLAGSMNEQFF. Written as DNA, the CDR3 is TGTGCCAGCAGCTTGGCCGGGAGTATGAATGAGCAGTTCTTC.

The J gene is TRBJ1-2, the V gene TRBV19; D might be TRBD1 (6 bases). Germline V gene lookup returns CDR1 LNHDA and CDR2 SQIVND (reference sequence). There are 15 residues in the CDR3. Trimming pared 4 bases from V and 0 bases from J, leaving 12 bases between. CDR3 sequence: CASSTRTAANYGYTF. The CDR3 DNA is TGTGCCAGTAGTACCCGGACAGCAGCTAACTATGGCTACACCTTC.

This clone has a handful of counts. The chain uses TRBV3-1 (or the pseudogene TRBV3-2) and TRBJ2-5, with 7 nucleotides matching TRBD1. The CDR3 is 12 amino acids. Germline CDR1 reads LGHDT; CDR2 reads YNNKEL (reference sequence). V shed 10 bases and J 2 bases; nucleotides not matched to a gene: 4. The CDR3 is CATPDRQETQYF. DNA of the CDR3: TGTGCCACCCCGGACAGGCAAGAGACCCAGTACTTC.

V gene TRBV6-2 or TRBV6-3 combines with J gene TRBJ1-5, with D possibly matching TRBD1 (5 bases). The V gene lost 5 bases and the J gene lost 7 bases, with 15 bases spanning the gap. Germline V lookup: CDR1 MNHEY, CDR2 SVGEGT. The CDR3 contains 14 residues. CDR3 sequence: CASSPGNLRQPQHF. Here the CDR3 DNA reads TGTGCCAGCAGTCCAGGGAATTTAAGGCAGCCCCAGCATTTT.

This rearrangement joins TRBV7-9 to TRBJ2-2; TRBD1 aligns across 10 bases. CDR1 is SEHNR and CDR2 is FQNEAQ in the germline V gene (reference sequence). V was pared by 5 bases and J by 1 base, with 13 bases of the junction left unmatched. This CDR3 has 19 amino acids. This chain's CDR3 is CASSVIRDRGRGNTGELFF. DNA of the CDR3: TGTGCCAGCAGCGTCATCCGGGACAGGGGCCGGGGGAACACCGGGGAGCTGTTTTTT.

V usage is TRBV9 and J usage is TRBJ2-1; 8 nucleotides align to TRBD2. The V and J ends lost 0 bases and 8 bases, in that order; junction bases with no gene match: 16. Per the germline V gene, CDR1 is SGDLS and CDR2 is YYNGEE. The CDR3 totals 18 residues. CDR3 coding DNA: TGTGCCAGCAGCGTAGACGCCTCCGGGACTAGGTATTCGGATGAGCAGTTCTTC. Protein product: CASSVDASGTRYSDEQFF.

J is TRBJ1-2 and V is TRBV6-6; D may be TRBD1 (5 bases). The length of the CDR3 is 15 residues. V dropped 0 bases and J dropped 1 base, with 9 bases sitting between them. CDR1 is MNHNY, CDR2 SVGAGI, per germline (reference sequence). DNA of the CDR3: TGTGCCAGCAGTTACTCGACAGATAATAACTATGGCTACACCTTC. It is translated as CASSYSTDNNYGYTF.

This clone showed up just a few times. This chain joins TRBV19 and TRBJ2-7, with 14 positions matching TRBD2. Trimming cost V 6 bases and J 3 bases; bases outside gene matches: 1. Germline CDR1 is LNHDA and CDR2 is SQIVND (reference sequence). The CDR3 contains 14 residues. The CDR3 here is CASSGLAGGYEQYF. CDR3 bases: TGTGCCAGTAGCGGACTAGCGGGAGGCTACGAGCAGTACTTC.

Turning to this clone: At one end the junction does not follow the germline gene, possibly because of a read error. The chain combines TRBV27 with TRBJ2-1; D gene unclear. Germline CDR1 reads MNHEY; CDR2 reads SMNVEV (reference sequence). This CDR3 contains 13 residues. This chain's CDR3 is CASSISSYNEQFF. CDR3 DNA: TGTGCCAGCAGTATATCTAGTTACAATGAGCAGTTCTTC.

CDR3 sequence: CASRGFMDRGSTEAFF. The DNA for the CDR3 is TGTGCCAGTAGAGGTTTTATGGACAGGGGATCGACTGAAGCTTTCTTT. The chain couples TRBV19 to TRBJ1-1; 9 nucleotides agree with TRBD1. The CDR3 runs 16 residues. Germline CDR1 reads LNHDA; CDR2 reads SQIVND (reference sequence). The J segment lost 5 bases and the V segment lost 6 bases, leaving 13 bases of the junction unmatched.

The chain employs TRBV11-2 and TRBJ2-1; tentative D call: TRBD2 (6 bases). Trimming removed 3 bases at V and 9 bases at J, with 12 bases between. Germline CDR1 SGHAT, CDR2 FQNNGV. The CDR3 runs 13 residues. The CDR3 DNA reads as TGTGCCAGCAGCTTGCAACTAGCCGCTGAGCAGTTCTTC. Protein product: CASSLQLAAEQFF.

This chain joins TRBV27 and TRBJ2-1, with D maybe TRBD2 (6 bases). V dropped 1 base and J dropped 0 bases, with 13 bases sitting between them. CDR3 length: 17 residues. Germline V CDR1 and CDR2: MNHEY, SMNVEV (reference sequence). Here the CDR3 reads CASSLYAGTPSYNEQFF. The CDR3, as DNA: TGTGCCAGCAGTTTATACGCGGGGACCCCCTCCTACAATGAGCAGTTCTTC.

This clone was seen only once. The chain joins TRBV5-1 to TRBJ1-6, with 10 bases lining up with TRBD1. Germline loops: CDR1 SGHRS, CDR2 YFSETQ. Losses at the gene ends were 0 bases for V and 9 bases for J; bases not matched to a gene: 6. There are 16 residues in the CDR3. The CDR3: CASSLAGTGAGSPLHF. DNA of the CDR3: TGCGCCAGCAGCTTGGCCGGGACAGGGGCTGGTTCACCCCTCCACTTT.

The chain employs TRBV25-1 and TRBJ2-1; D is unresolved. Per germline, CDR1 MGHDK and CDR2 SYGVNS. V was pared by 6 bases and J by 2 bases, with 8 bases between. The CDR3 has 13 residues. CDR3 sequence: CASRAATYNEQFF. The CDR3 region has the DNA TGTGCCAGCAGGGCGGCAACCTACAATGAGCAGTTCTTC.

This CDR3 reads CASSTGQLSTDTQYF. The CDR3, as DNA: TGTGCCAGCTCCACAGGGCAGCTTAGCACAGATACGCAGTATTTT. The V gene is TRBV18, the J gene TRBJ2-3, with a weak D call TRBD1 (6 bases). With 6 bases removed from V and 0 bases from J, the gap between germline ends came to 13 bases. CDR3 length equals 15 residues. Germline assignment: CDR1 KGHSH and CDR2 LQKENI.

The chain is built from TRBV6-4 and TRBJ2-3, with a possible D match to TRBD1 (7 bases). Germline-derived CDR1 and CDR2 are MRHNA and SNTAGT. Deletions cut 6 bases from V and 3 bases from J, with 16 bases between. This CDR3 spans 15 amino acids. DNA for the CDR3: TGTGCCAGCAGGGAGGGGGCAGGAACAACAGATACGCAGTATTTT. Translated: CASREGAGTTDTQYF.

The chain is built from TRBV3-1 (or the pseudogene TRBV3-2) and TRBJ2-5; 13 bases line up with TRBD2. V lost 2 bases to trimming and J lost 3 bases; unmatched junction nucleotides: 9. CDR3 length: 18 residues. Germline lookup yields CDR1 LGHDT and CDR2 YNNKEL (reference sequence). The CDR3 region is CASSQLQGLAGIKETQYF. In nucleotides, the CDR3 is TGTGCCAGCAGCCAATTACAGGGACTAGCGGGAATTAAAGAGACCCAGTACTTC.

The CDR3 DNA is TGTGCCAGCAGCCTAGGCCAGGGGGGCGCGTCCCAGCATTTT. The encoded protein is CASSLGQGGASQHF. The chain couples TRBV5-6 to TRBJ1-5; TRBD1 matches at 7 bases. Germline V CDR1 and CDR2: SGHDT, YYEEEE. CDR3 size: 14 residues. The junction had 12 bases not matched to a gene; V was cut back by 4 bases and J by 11 bases.

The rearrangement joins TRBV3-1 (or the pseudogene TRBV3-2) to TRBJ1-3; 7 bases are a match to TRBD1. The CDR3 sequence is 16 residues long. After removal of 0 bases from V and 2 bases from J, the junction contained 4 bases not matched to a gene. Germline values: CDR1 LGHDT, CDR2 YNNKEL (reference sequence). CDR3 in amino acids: CASSQETGRTGNTIYF. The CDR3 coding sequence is TGTGCCAGCAGCCAAGAGACAGGGAGGACTGGAAACACCATATATTTT.

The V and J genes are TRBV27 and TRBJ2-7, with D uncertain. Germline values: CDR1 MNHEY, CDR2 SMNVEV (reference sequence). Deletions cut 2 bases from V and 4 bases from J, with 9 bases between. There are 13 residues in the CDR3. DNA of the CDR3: TGTGCCAGCAGTTTAAGCCCTATTTACGAGCAGTACTTC. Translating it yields CASSLSPIYEQYF.

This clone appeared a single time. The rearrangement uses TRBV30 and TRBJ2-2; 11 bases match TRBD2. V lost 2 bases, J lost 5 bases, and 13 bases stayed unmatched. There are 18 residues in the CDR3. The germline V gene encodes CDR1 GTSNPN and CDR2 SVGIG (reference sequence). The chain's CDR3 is CAWSPPLAGGSQTGELFF. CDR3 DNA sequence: TGTGCCTGGAGTCCCCCTCTAGCGGGAGGCTCCCAGACCGGGGAGCTGTTTTTT. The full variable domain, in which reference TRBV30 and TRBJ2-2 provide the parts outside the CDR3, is SQTIHQWPATLVQPVGSPLSLECTVEGTSNPNLYWYRQAAGRGLQLLFYSVGIGQISSEVPQNLSASRPQDRQFILSSKKLLLSDSGFYLCAWSPPLAGGSQTGELFFGEGSRLTVL.

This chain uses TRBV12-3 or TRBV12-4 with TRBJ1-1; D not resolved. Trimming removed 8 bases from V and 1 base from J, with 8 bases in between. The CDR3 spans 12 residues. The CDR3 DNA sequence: TGTGCCAGCGTCTTCCGGAACACTGAAGCTTTCTTT. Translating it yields CASVFRNTEAFF.